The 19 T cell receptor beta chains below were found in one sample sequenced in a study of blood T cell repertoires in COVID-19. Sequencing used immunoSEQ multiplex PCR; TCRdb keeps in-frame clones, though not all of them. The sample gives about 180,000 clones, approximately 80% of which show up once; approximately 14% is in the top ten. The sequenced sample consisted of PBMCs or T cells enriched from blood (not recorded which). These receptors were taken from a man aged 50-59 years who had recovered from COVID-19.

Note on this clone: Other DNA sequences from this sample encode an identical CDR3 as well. CDR3 nucleotides: TGTGCCAGCAGTAGGGGGGGTGATACGCAGTATTTT. It codes for CASSRGGDTQYF. This chain links TRBV12-3 or TRBV12-4 with TRBJ2-3, with D possibly being TRBD2 (7 bases). The CDR3 loop spans 12 amino acids. Trimming left V 5 bases short and J 6 bases short, with 9 bases between.

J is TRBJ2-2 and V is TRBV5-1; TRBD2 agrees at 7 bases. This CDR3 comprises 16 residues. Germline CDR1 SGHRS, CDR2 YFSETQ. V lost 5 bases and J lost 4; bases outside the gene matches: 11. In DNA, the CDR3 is TGCGCCAGCAGGCTAGCGGTCTTTTTTTCCACCGGGGAGCTGTTTTTT. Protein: CASRLAVFFSTGELFF.

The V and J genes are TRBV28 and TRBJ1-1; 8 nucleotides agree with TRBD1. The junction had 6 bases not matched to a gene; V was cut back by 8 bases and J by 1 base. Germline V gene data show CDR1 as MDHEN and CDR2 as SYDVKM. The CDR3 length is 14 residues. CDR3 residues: CASRQGSANTEAFF. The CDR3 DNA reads TGTGCCAGCCGACAGGGGTCGGCGAACACTGAAGCTTTCTTT.

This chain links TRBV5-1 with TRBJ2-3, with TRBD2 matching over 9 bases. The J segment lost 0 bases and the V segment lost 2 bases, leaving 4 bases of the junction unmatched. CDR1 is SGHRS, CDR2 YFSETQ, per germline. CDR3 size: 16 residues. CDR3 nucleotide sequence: TGCGCCAGCAGCTTCCTAGCGGGGAGAAGCACAGATACGCAGTATTTT. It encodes CASSFLAGRSTDTQYF.

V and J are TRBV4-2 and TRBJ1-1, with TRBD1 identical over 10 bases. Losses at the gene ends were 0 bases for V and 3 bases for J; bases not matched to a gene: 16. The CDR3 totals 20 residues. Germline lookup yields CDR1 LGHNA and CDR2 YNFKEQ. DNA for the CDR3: TGTGCCAGCAGCCAAGAAGTATTAGTCTTGGACAGGGGGATCCACACTGAAGCTTTCTTT. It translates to CASSQEVLVLDRGIHTEAFF.

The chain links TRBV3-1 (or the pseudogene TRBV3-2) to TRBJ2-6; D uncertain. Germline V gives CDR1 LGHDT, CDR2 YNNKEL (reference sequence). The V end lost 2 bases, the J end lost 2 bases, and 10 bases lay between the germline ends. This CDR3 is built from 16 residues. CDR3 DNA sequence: TGTGCCAGCAGCCAACCTTGGCCCCCTGGGGCCAACGTCCTGACTTTC. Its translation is CASSQPWPPGANVLTF.

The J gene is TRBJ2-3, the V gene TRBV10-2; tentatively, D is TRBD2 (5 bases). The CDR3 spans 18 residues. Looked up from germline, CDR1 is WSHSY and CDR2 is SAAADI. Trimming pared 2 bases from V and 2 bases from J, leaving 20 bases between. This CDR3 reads CASSEREEGVILTDTQYF. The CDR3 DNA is TGCGCCAGCAGTGAGAGGGAAGAGGGAGTAATCCTCACAGATACGCAGTATTTT.

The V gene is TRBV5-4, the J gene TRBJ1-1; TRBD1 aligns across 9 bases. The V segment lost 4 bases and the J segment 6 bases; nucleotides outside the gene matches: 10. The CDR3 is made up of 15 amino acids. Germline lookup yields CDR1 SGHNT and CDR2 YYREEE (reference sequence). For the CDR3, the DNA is TGTGCCAGCAGCGTGGACAGGGGAACTTTTGCTGAAGCTTTCTTT. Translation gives CASSVDRGTFAEAFF. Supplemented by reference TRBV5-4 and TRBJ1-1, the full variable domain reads ETGVTQSPTHLIKTRGQQVTLRCSSQSGHNTVSWYQQALGQGPQFIFQYYREEENGRGNFPPRFSGLQFPNYSSELNVNALELDDSALYLCASSVDRGTFAEAFFGQGTRLTVV.

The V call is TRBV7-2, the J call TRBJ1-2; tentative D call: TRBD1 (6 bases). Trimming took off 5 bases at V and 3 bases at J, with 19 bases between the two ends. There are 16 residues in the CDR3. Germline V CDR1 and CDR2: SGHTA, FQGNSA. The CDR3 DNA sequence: TGTGCCAGCAGCCGTAGGGTAGGGGGGGGTGACTATGGCTACACCTTC. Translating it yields CASSRRVGGGDYGYTF.

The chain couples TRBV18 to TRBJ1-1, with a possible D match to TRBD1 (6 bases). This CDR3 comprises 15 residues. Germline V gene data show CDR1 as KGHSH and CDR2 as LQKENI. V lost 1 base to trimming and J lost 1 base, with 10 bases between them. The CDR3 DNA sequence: TGTGCCAGCTCACCACTGGACAGACAGAACACTGAAGCTTTCTTT. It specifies CASSPLDRQNTEAFF.

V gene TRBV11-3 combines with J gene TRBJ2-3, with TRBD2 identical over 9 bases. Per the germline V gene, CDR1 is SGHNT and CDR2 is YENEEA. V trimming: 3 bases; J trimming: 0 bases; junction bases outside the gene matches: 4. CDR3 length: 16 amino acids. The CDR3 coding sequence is TGTGCCAGCAGCTTGATTAGCGGGGGAAGCACAGATACGCAGTATTTT. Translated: CASSLISGGSTDTQYF.

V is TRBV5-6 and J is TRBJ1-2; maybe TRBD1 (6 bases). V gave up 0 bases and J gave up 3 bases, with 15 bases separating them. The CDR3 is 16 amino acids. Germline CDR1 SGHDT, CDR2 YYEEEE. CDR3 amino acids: CASSLGLHRDDYGYTF. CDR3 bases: TGTGCCAGCAGCTTGGGGCTTCACAGGGATGACTATGGCTACACCTTC.

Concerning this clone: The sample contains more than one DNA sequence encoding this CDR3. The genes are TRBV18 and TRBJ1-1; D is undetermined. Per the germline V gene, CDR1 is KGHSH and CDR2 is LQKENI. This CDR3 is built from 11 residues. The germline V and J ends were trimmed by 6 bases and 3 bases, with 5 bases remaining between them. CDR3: CASSADTEAFF. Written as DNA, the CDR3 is TGTGCCAGCTCGGCGGACACTGAAGCTTTCTTT.

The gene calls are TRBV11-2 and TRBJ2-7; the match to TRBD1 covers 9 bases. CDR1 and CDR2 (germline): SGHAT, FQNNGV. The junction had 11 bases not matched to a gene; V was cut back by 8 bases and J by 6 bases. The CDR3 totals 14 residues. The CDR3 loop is CASGTGGKVPEQYF. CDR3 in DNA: TGTGCCAGCGGTACAGGGGGCAAGGTTCCCGAGCAGTACTTC.

DNA for the CDR3: TGTGCCAGCAGCCCCACGGGTTCCTACAATGAGCAGTTCTTC. Its protein product is CASSPTGSYNEQFF. The gene calls are TRBV9 and TRBJ2-1; no firm D call. There are 14 residues in the CDR3. Germline V gene lookup returns CDR1 SGDLS and CDR2 YYNGEE. Trimming shortened V by 4 bases and J by 1 base, and 9 bases separated the two germline ends.

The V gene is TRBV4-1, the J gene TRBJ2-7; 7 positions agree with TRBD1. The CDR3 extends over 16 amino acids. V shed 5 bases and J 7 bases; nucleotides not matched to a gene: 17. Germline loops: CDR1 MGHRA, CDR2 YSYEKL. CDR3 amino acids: CASSAKRGQSSGEQYF. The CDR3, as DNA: TGCGCCAGCAGCGCGAAGAGGGGACAGAGCTCTGGAGAGCAGTACTTC.

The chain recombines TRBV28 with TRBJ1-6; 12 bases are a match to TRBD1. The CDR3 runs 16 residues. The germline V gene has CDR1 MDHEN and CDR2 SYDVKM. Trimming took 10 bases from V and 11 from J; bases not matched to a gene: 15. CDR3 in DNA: TGTGCCACCGGGACAGGGGGCGCGAGAAATTGGACACCCCTCCACTTT. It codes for CATGTGGARNWTPLHF. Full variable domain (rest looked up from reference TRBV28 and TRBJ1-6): DVKVTQSSRYLVKRTGEKVFLECVQDMDHENMFWYRQDPGLGLRLIYFSYDVKMKEKGDIPEGYSVSREKKERFSLILESASTNQTSMYLCATGTGGARNWTPLHFGNGTRLTVT.

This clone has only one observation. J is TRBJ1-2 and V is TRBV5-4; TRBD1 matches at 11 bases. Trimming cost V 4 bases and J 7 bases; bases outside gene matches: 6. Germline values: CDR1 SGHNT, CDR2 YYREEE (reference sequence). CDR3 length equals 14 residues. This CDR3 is CASSEGQGALGYTF. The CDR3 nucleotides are TGTGCCAGCAGCGAAGGACAGGGGGCGCTTGGCTACACCTTC.

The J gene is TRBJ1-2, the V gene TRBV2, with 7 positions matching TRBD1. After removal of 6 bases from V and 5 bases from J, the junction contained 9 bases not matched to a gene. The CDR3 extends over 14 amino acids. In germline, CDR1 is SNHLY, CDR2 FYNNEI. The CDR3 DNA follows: TGTGCCAGCAGAGAACAGGGGAAGGGATATGGCTACACCTTC. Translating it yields CASREQGKGYGYTF.